This note documents a single T cell receptor beta chain sequence. Its antigen remains unidentified. Sequencing used immunoSEQ multiplex PCR; TCRdb keeps in-frame clones, though not all of them. The sample comprises approximately 100,000 clones, 90% of which are singletons, and around 0.47% rests with the top ten. The entry originates in a study of OX40 agonist ivuxolimab in advanced cancers. Study-level background: At doses from 0.01 to 10 mg/kg, patients were given intravenous ivuxolimab every 2 weeks. Patients in dose escalation had liver, melanoma, kidney or head and neck cancers.

Overall study findings and caveats: Expanded clones tended on average to be more numerous among CD8+ T cells than CD4+.

Germline-derived CDR1 and CDR2 are MNHEY and SMNVEV (reference sequence). V lost 6 bases and J lost 5; bases outside the gene matches: 7. The CDR3 extends over 13 amino acids. Sample: CD4+ or CD8+ T cells sorted from blood, taken in a trial of the OX40 agonist ivuxolimab. This TCR was recovered from an adult with an advanced solid tumor such as melanoma, head and neck, liver or kidney cancer. The chain is built from TRBV27 and TRBJ2-7; 7 positions match TRBD2. CDR3 bases: TGTGCCAGCAGGGCGGGGGACCTTAACGAGCAGTACTTC. It codes for CASRAGDLNEQYF.